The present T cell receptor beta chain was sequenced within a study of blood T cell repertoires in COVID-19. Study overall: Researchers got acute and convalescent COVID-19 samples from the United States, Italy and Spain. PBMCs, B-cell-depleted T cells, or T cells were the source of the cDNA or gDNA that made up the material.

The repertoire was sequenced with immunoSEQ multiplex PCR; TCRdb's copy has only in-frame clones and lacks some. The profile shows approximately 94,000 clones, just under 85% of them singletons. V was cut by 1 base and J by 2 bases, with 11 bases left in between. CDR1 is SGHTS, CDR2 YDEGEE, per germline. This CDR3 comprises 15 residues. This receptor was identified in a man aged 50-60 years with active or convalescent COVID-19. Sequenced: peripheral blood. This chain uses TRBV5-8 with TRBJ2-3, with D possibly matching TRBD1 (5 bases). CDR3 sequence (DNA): TGTGCCAGCAGCTTGAGTAGGGGCTACACAGATACGCAGTATTTT. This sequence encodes CASSLSRGYTDTQYF.